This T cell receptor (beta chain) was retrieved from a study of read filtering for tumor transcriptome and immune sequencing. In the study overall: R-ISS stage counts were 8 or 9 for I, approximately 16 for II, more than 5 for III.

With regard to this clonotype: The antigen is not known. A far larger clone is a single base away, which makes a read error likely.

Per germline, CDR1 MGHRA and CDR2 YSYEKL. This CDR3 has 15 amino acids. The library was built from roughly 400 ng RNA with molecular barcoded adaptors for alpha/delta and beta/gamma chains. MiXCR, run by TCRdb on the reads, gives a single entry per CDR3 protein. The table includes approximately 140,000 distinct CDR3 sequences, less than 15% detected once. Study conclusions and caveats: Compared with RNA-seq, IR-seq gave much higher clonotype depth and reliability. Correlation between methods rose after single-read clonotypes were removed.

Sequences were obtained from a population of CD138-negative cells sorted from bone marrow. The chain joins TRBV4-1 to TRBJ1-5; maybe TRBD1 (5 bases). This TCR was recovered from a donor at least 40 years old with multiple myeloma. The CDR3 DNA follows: TGTGCCAGCAGTCTTCATGGACACAGCAATCAGCCCCAGCATTTT. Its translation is CASSLHGHSNQPQHF.